This is a list of T cell receptor beta chains from one sample in a study of OX40 agonist ivuxolimab in advanced cancers. TCRdb's table, derived via immunoSEQ multiplex PCR, lists solely in-frame clones and lacks some. This sample has some 76,000 clones, with 75% to 90% found just once. The input for sequencing was CD4+ or CD8+ T cells sorted from blood, taken in a trial of the OX40 agonist ivuxolimab. These receptors came from an adult with an advanced solid tumor such as melanoma, head and neck, liver or kidney cancer. CDR3s include the opening cysteine and the closing phenylalanine or tryptophan. The D gene is left open where the match is weak. Clone size is stated in some rows and not others, as once, few, many or a class when expanded.

j_call v_call d_call clone_size cdr3_nt cdr3_aa
TRBJ1-2 TRBV15 . . TGTGCCACCAGCAGAGCGACAGGCTATGGCTACACCTTC CATSRATGYGYTF
TRBJ1-5 TRBV5-1 . few TGCGCCAGCAGTCGGGACCCAGAACAGCCCCAGCATTTT CASSRDPEQPQHF
TRBJ1-6 TRBV7-2 . . TGTGCCAGCAGTCTCCTCACAGGGAATTCACCCCTCCACTTT CASSLLTGNSPLHF
TRBJ2-7 TRBV27 . . TGTGCCAGCAGTTTACTCCCTACGGAGGTCTACGAGCAGTACTTC CASSLLPTEVYEQYF
TRBJ1-1 TRBV7-9 . . TGTGCCAGCAGCTTAGAGGTAGGGGGGAACACTGAAGCTTTCTTT CASSLEVGGNTEAFF
TRBJ2-4 TRBV28 . . TGTGCCAGCAGTTTATTTAAAAACATTCAGTACTTC CASSLFKNIQYF
TRBJ1-2 TRBV15 . . TGTGCCACCAGCAGAGATAAAGGACCGTATGGCTACACCTTC CATSRDKGPYGYTF
TRBJ2-1 TRBV6-1 . . TGTGCCAGCAGTGAAGTACCAGGAAACTACAATGAGCAGTTCTTC CASSEVPGNYNEQFF
TRBJ2-2 TRBV4-2 . . TGTGCCAGCAGCCAAGAGGTTGGGGGCAGCAGTGGGGAGCTGTTTTTT CASSQEVGGSSGELFF
TRBJ1-2 TRBV27 . . TGTGCCAGCAGTCCAGACCGAAACTATGGCTACACCTTC CASSPDRNYGYTF
TRBJ2-1 TRBV5-1 TRBD1 . TGCGCCAGCAGCCCGCCCCGGACAGGGCATTCCTACAATGAGCAGTTCTTC CASSPPRTGHSYNEQFF
TRBJ2-7 TRBV5-5 . . TGTGCCAGCGGACTCTCCTGGACAGCAGTCTACGAGCAGTACTTC CASGLSWTAVYEQYF
TRBJ1-2 TRBV14 . . TGTGCCAGCAGCCAAGAAAACTATGGCTACACCTTC CASSQENYGYTF
TRBJ2-7 TRBV19 . . TGTGCCAGTAGTATGGAGGGGGGGCAGCAGTACTTC CASSMEGGQQYF
TRBJ1-2 TRBV7-2 . once TGTGCCAGCAGCTTAGTTACCTATGGCTACACCTTC CASSLVTYGYTF
TRBJ1-5 TRBV7-2 TRBD1 . TGTGCCAGCAGCTTAGAGGGGACAGGGCCCCATTCGCCCCAGCATTTT CASSLEGTGPHSPQHF
TRBJ1-1 TRBV19 . . TGTGCCAGTAGTAAGCTCAGCAAAAGACGGGATGAAGCTTTCTTT CASSKLSKRRDEAFF
TRBJ1-1 TRBV5-1 . . TGCGCCAGCAGCTCCATGTCGGCCCCGAACACTGAAGCTTTCTTT CASSSMSAPNTEAFF
TRBJ2-5 TRBV2 . . TGTGCCAGCAGTGATGGCAGGGCGAGAGAGACCCAGTACTTC CASSDGRARETQYF
TRBJ2-7 TRBV14 . . TGTGCCAGCAGACTGCAGGGCGCAGGGTACGAGCAGTACTTC CASRLQGAGYEQYF
TRBJ2-3 TRBV6-1 . . TGTGCCAGCAGTGAAAGGGTCGGGGGACGGAGTGGAGATACGCAGTATTTT CASSERVGGRSGDTQYF
TRBJ2-7 TRBV4-2 TRBD2 once TGTGCCAGCAGCCGGGGACTAGCGGGAAGCTCCTACGAGCAGTACTTC CASSRGLAGSSYEQYF
TRBJ1-5 TRBV5-1 . . TGCGCCAGCAGCTTATTTGGGGCAGAGGGGCAGCCCCAGCATTTT CASSLFGAEGQPQHF
TRBJ2-1 TRBV7-9 . . TGTGCCAGCAGCTTGGACGGGGCCTCCTACAATGAGCAGTTCTTC CASSLDGASYNEQFF
TRBJ2-7 TRBV11-2 . . TGTGCCAGCAGCCCGACGGACTACCGCGAGCAGTACTTC CASSPTDYREQYF
TRBJ1-1 TRBV14 . . TGTGCCAGCAGCCAACTCCTGGGGGGCACTGAAGCTTTCTTT CASSQLLGGTEAFF
TRBJ2-5 TRBV2 . . TGTGCCAGCGGGGGGCCCGACAGTACCCAGTACTTC CASGGPDSTQYF
TRBJ2-3 TRBV9 TRBD2 . TGTGCCAGCAGCGTAGTGGCTAGCGGGGCTGGAGATACGCAGTATTTT CASSVVASGAGDTQYF
TRBJ2-1 TRBV7-2 TRBD2 . TGTGCCAGCAGCTTAGCGGCTAGCGGGTACAATGAGCAGTTCTTC CASSLAASGYNEQFF
TRBJ1-2 TRBV30 . . TGTGCCTGGGGGGCGGGAGAGTATGGCTACACCTTC CAWGAGEYGYTF
TRBJ2-1 TRBV4-3 . . TGCGCCAGCAGCCTCGGCGTCCACGGTGATGAGCAGTTCTTC CASSLGVHGDEQFF
TRBJ1-3 TRBV5-1 . . TGCGCCAGCAGGAGGGACTTCGGCTCTGGAAACACCATATATTTT CASRRDFGSGNTIYF
TRBJ1-1 TRBV10-3 TRBD1 few TGTGCCATAGCCCGGGACAGGGACACTGAAGCTTTCTTT CAIARDRDTEAFF